The sample holds many counts of the clone carrying this T cell receptor beta chain. CDR3 length: 13 residues. Between the trimmed V and J ends, which lost 3 bases and 3 bases, there was a span of 6 bases. Germline V gene lookup returns CDR1 SGHRS and CDR2 YFSETQ. The sample comes from a study of neurological immune-mediated disorders. TCRdb independently ran MiXCR on the 5' RACE reads; one entry per CDR3 protein. Of about 59,000 distinct CDR3 sequences listed, 3.5% are singletons. The V call is TRBV5-1, the J call TRBJ2-2; D gene unclear. The specimen was PBMCs. The clonotype was recovered from a woman aged 25 to 39 with multiple sclerosis. As DNA, the CDR3 is TGCGCCAGCAGCTCCCGGGACACCGGGGAGCTGTTTTTT. Its translation: CASSSRDTGELFF.